These T cell receptor beta chains were read from a single sample in a study of cytomegalovirus exposure and HLA in healthy donors. Data came from immunoSEQ multiplex PCR; TCRdb stores just in-frame clones and leaves some out. The sample comprises around 130,000 clones, roughly 87% of which are singletons, and 0.5% to 0.65% rests with the top ten. The sample was PBMCs. These receptors all stem from a woman aged 40 to 49 in good health and CMV-seronegative. CDR3s include the opening cysteine and the closing phenylalanine or tryptophan. The D gene is left open where the match is weak. Rows may omit the clone size; those that give it use once, few, many or a size class.

NA | TRBJ2-7 | 10 | TRBV29-1 | NA | TGCAGCGGAGGCACCTACGAGCAGTACTTC | CSGGTYEQYF
NA | TRBJ1-2 | 13 | TRBV30 | NA | TGTGCCTGGAGTGTACTCGGGATGAATGGCTACACCTTC | CAWSVLGMNGYTF
TRBD2 | TRBJ2-2 | 16 | TRBV5-1 | NA | TGCGCCAGCAGCCCCGGGACTAGCGGGAGGACCGGGGAGCTGTTTTTT | CASSPGTSGRTGELFF
NA | TRBJ2-5 | 15 | TRBV4-2 | NA | TGTGCCAGCAGCCAAGATCGGAGAGACAGGGAGACCCAGTACTTC | CASSQDRRDRETQYF
NA | TRBJ2-5 | 14 | TRBV25-1 | NA | TGTGCCAGCAGTGATCCCTATTTCGGGGAGACCCAGTACTTC | CASSDPYFGETQYF
NA | TRBJ2-7 | 14 | TRBV28 | NA | TGTGCCAGCAGGAGAGCCGGGGACTTTACCCTGAGAGACTTC | CASRRAGDFTLRDF
NA | TRBJ1-1 | 13 | TRBV11-2 | once | TGTGCCAGCAGCCCCGGGGGGACGGGAGAAGCTTTCTTT | CASSPGGTGEAFF
NA | TRBJ2-5 | 13 | TRBV7-9 | NA | TGTGCCAGCAGCCTTAGCGGACAAGAGACCCAGTACTTC | CASSLSGQETQYF
NA | TRBJ2-1 | 13 | TRBV7-3 | NA | TGTGCCAGCAGCTTCAGCTCCTACAATGAGCAGTTCTTC | CASSFSSYNEQFF
NA | TRBJ2-5 | 14 | TRBV9 | NA | TGTGCCAGCAGCGTGGGCCTTTACCAAGAGACCCAGTACTTC | CASSVGLYQETQYF
TRBD1 | TRBJ2-7 | 14 | TRBV7-9 | NA | TGTGCCAGCAACTCACCAGGGGGCTCCTACGAGCAGTACTTC | CASNSPGGSYEQYF
NA | TRBJ2-1 | 11 | TRBV20-1 | NA | TGCAGTGCTAGAAGCGACAATGAGCAGTTCTTC | CSARSDNEQFF
TRBD1 | TRBJ1-2 | 16 | TRBV7-9 | NA | TGTGCCAGCAGCTTAGACACAGGGGAAAGAAACTATGGCTACACCTTC | CASSLDTGERNYGYTF
TRBD2 | TRBJ2-1 | 18 | TRBV4-1 | NA | TGCGCCAGCAGCCAAGAGGGCTCCGGGACTAGCGGCCAAATTGAGCAGTTCTTC | CASSQEGSGTSGQIEQFF
TRBD1 | TRBJ1-1 | 15 | TRBV5-1 | NA | TGCGCCAGCAGCTTGCAGGGACAGGGGAGGACTGAAGCTTTCTTT | CASSLQGQGRTEAFF